This T cell receptor (beta chain) originates from a study of T cells in Graves' hyperthyroidism and ophthalmopathy. CDR3 size: 16 residues. Germline CDR1 and CDR2: SGDLS and YYNGEE. Unmatched junction bases numbered 7, after V lost 4 bases and J lost 2 bases. The CDR3 regions of TCR beta were amplified from RNA transcripts. First-round RT-PCR of the TCR CDR3 relied on the HTBI primer set. TCRdb reprocessed the multiplex PCR reads with MiXCR, giving one entry per CDR3 protein. The sample lists about 600,000 distinct CDR3 sequences, about 14% occurring once. This sequence joins TRBV9 and TRBJ2-1; TRBD2 agrees at 9 bases. This clonotype originated in a woman between 45 and 65 years old with Graves' ophthalmopathy. The sample was blood. CDR3 loop: CASSPSGLATYNEQFF. The CDR3 DNA sequence: TGTGCCAGCAGCCCATCAGGACTAGCGACCTACAATGAGCAGTTCTTC.